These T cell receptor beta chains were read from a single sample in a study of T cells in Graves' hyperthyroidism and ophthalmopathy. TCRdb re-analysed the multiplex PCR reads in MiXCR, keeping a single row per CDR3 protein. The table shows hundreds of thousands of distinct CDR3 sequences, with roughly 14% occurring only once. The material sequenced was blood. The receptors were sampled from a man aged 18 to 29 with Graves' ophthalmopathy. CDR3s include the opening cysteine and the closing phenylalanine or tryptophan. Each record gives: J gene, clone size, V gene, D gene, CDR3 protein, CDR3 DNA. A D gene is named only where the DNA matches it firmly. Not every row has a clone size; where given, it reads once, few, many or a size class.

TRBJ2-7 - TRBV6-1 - CASSVPQQSSYEQYF TGTGCCAGCAGTGTCCCCCAACAGAGCTCCTACGAGCAGTACTTC
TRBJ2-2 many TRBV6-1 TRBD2 CASRGTSGTNTGELFF TGTGCCAGCAGGGGGACTAGCGGGACGAACACCGGGGAGCTGTTTTTT
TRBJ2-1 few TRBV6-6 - CASSYSYGNEQFF TGTGCCAGCAGTTACTCGTACGGCAATGAGCAGTTCTTC
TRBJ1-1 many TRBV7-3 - CASSLSSSATEAFF TGTGCCAGCAGCTTGTCTTCTTCGGCCACTGAAGCTTTCTTT
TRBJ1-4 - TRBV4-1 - CASSQISLGLTNEKLFF TGCGCCAGCAGCCAAATCTCCCTGGGCCTAACCAATGAAAAACTGTTTTTT
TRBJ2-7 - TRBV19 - CASSTIEGTKAEQYF TGTGCCAGTAGTACGATCGAGGGGACGAAGGCCGAGCAGTACTTC
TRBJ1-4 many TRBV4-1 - CASSQFPWDGGLFF TGCGCCAGCAGCCAATTCCCCTGGGACGGAGGACTGTTTTTT
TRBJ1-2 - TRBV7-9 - CASSLGGGAGPNYGYTF TGTGCCAGCAGCTTAGGGGGTGGGGCAGGGCCCAACTATGGCTACACCTTC
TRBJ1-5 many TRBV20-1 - CSATDEPSNQPQHF TGCAGTGCCACCGACGAGCCCTCGAATCAGCCCCAGCATTTT
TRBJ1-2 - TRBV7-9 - CASSSRGENYGYTF TGTGCCAGCAGCTCAAGAGGAGAAAACTATGGCTACACCTTC
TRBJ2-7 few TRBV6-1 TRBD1 CASTRGYEQYF TGTGCCAGCACCAGGGGGTACGAGCAGTACTTC
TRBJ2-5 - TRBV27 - CASSPSFGETQYF TGTGCCAGCAGTCCTAGCTTCGGCGAGACCCAGTACTTC
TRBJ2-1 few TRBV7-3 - CVSSWNAPSGSYNEQFF TGTGTCAGCAGCTGGAATGCTCCTTCTGGCTCCTACAATGAGCAGTTCTTC
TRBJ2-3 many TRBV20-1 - CSARALADIFTDTQYF TGCAGTGCTAGAGCTTTAGCGGACATCTTCACAGATACGCAGTATTTT
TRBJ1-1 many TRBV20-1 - CSARDAVNTEAFF TGCAGTGCTAGAGATGCAGTGAACACTGAAGCTTTCTTT
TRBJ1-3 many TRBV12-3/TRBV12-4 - CASSPTGLGNTIYF TGTGCCAGCAGTCCAACAGGGTTAGGAAACACCATATATTTT
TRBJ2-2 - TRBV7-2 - CASSLATGEPFF TGTGCCAGCAGCTTAGCGACCGGGGAGCCGTTTTTT
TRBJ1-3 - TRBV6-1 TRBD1 CASSTQGQASSGNTIYF TGTGCCAGCAGTACCCAGGGACAGGCCTCCTCTGGAAACACCATATATTTT
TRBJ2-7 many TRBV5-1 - CASSLGGTGSYEQYF TGTGCCAGCAGCCTCGGAGGGACGGGCTCCTACGAGCAGTACTTC
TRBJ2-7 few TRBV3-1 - CASSQLSLGEQYF TGTGCCAGCAGCCAACTCTCTTTAGGGGAGCAGTACTTC
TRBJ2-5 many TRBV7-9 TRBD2 CASYSSGHQETQYF TGTGCCAGCTACTCTAGCGGCCACCAAGAGACCCAGTACTTC
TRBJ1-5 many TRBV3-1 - CASSQDTANQPQHF TGTGCCAGCAGCCAAGATACAGCTAATCAGCCCCAGCATTTT